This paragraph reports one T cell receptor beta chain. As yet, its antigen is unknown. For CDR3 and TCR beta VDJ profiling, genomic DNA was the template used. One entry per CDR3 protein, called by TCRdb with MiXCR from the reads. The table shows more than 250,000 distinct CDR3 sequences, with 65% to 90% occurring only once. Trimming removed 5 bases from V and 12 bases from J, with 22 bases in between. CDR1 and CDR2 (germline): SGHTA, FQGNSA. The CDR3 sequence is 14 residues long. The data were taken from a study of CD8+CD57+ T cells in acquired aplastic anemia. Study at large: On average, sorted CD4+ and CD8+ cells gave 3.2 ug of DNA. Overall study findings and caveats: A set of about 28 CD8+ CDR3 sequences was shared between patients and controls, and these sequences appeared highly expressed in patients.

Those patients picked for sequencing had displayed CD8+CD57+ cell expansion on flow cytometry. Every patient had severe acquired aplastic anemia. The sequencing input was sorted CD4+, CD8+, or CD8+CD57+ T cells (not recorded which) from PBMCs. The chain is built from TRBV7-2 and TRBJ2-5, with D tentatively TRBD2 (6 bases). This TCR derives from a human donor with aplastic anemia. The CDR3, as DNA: TGTGCCAGCAGCAGAGGCAGCGGGCAAAACTATGAGTACTTC. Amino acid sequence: CASSRGSGQNYEYF.